A single sample is the source of the 21 T cell receptor beta chains below, sequenced in a study of blood T cell repertoires in COVID-19. The table came from immunoSEQ multiplex PCR; TCRdb's copy has only in-frame clones and leaves some out. Among roughly 230,000 clones listed, 65% to 90% were seen once. Source material: peripheral blood. The receptors derive from a woman between 50 and 59 years old with acute or convalescent COVID-19.

This clone was found a few times. The chain joins TRBV30 to TRBJ1-1; possibly TRBD1 for D (5 bases). The germline V gene encodes CDR1 GTSNPN and CDR2 SVGIG (reference sequence). The CDR3 totals 15 residues. V was pared by 0 bases and J by 3 bases, with 14 bases between. For the CDR3, the DNA is TGTGCCTGGAGTGTACGAAACAGCAGGGACACTGAAGCTTTCTTT. Translating it yields CAWSVRNSRDTEAFF.

The chain has TRBV19 and TRBJ2-1; 7 bases map to TRBD1. With 7 bases clipped from V and 10 bases from J, the junction kept 4 bases outside the gene matches. Germline V gives CDR1 LNHDA, CDR2 SQIVND (reference sequence). This CDR3 comprises 11 residues. CDR3 amino acids: CASTTGVEQFF. The CDR3, as DNA: TGTGCCAGTACCACAGGGGTGGAGCAGTTCTTC.

The CDR3 sequence: CASSKEAGRINYGYTF. The CDR3 DNA reads TGTGCCAGCAGCAAAGAGGCAGGCCGCATTAACTATGGCTACACCTTC. The rearrangement uses TRBV21-1 and TRBJ1-2; the table assigns TRBD1, which was not confirmed against the DNA. TRBV21-1 is assigned pseudogene status. The CDR3 totals 16 residues.

V is TRBV7-2 and J is TRBJ2-5; 7 positions agree with TRBD1. Germline lookup yields CDR1 SGHTA and CDR2 FQGNSA. V dropped 4 bases and J dropped 2; count of bases not matched to a gene: 7. The CDR3 runs to 15 residues. The CDR3 sequence: CASSWNRGAQETQYF. In nucleotides, the CDR3 is TGTGCCAGCAGCTGGAACAGGGGAGCTCAAGAGACCCAGTACTTC.

CDR3 sequence: CAWSVTSPTGELFF. Written as DNA, the CDR3 is TGTGCCTGGAGTGTAACTAGCCCCACCGGGGAGCTGTTTTTT. This rearrangement joins TRBV30 to TRBJ2-2, with D tentatively TRBD2 (6 bases). CDR3 size: 14 residues. CDR1 is GTSNPN and CDR2 is SVGIG in the germline V gene (reference sequence). Between the trimmed V and J ends, which lost 0 bases and 4 bases, there was a span of 9 bases.

This clone was seen a single time. The rearrangement joins TRBV19 to TRBJ1-5; the D is unclear. V lost 5 bases, J lost 5 bases, and 7 bases lay in between. CDR3 length: 12 residues. CDR1 and CDR2 (germline): LNHDA, SQIVND (reference sequence). The chain's CDR3 is CASSWLDQPQHF. CDR3 DNA: TGTGCCAGTAGTTGGCTTGATCAGCCCCAGCATTTT. Variable domain in full (rest from reference TRBV19 and TRBJ1-5): DGGITQSPKYLFRKEGQNVTLSCEQNLNHDAMYWYRQDPGQGLRLIYYSQIVNDFQKGDIAEGYSVSREKKESFPLTVTSAQKNPTAFYLCASSWLDQPQHFGDGTRLSIL.

V and J are TRBV28 and TRBJ1-2, with D maybe TRBD1 (5 bases). Germline CDR1 and CDR2: MDHEN and SYDVKM. V lost 2 bases and J 9 bases, leaving 13 bases between the germline ends. This CDR3 has 13 residues. The CDR3 DNA reads as TGTGCCAGCAGTTTAGGCAGGGCAAGTAGCTACACCTTC. This translates into CASSLGRASSYTF.

This clone was detected only once. The V and J genes are TRBV2 and TRBJ2-7; the D gene is possibly TRBD1 (6 bases). V dropped 6 bases and J dropped 3 bases, with 21 bases sitting between them. The V gene's germline CDR1 is SNHLY and CDR2 FYNNEI. The CDR3 spans 16 residues. CDR3 loop: CASRIRTGRLRYEQYF. In DNA form, the CDR3 reads TGTGCCAGCAGGATTAGAACAGGGCGGCTACGCTACGAGCAGTACTTC. The variable domain in full, completed from reference TRBV2 and TRBJ2-7, reads EPEVTQTPSHQVTQMGQEVILRCVPISNHLYFYWYRQILGQKVEFLVSFYNNEISEKSEIFDDQFSVERPDGSNFTLKIRSTKLEDSAMYFCASRIRTGRLRYEQYFGPGTRLTVT.

This clone was observed a few times. The chain recombines TRBV12-1 with TRBJ2-7; TRBD2 reflects the table's D call only, with no check against the DNA. TRBV12-1 is a pseudogene locus. The CDR3 covers 16 residues. As DNA, the CDR3 is TGTGCCAGCAGCTTTGGTTACCCAGAGGGAAACTACGAGCAGTACTTC. Its protein is CASSFGYPEGNYEQYF.

V is TRBV28 and J is TRBJ1-5, with D tentatively TRBD1 (5 bases). Per germline, CDR1 MDHEN and CDR2 SYDVKM. Trimming cost V 6 bases and J 3 bases, with 9 bases left between them. The CDR3 runs to 13 residues. CDR3 in amino acids: CASRRTPNQPQHF. DNA of the CDR3: TGTGCCAGCAGAAGGACACCCAATCAGCCCCAGCATTTT.

The chain couples TRBV19 to TRBJ2-6, with TRBD1 matching over 8 bases. Germline trimming cut 5 bases from V and 2 bases from J; bases unmatched to any gene: 5. This CDR3 spans 16 amino acids. The germline CDR1 and CDR2 sequences are LNHDA and SQIVND (reference sequence). Written as DNA, the CDR3 is TGTGCCAGTAGTGTTATCAGGGGGCCTGGGGCCAACGTCCTGACTTTC. Its translation: CASSVIRGPGANVLTF.

The V call is TRBV12-3 or TRBV12-4, the J call TRBJ1-1; possible D gene TRBD1, 6 bases. CDR3 length equals 13 residues. V shed 6 bases and J shed 5 bases, with 13 bases lying between them. The CDR3 DNA reads as TGTGCCAGCAGAGTACAGGGTAATACTGAAGCTTTCTTT. It yields the protein CASRVQGNTEAFF.

The V call is TRBV7-9, the J call TRBJ1-3; 8 positions match TRBD1. The V gene's germline CDR1 is SEHNR and CDR2 FQNEAQ (reference sequence). The CDR3 covers 15 residues. J gave up 2 bases and V 3 bases, and 3 bases lay outside the gene matches. CDR3 nucleotide sequence: TGTGCCAGCAGCTTTGGACAGGGTACTGGAAACACCATATATTTT. It yields the protein CASSFGQGTGNTIYF.

The chain has TRBV28 and TRBJ1-2; 7 nucleotides agree with TRBD1. The CDR3 covers 13 residues. Trimming cost V 4 bases and J 8 bases; bases outside gene matches: 7. CDR1 is MDHEN, CDR2 SYDVKM, per germline. The CDR3 DNA reads as TGTGCCAGCAGTTCACAGGGGTTGGGGGGCTACACCTTC. It encodes CASSSQGLGGYTF.

J is TRBJ2-5 and V is TRBV2; 8 nucleotides align to TRBD2. V lost 5 bases to trimming and J lost 7 bases; unmatched junction nucleotides: 12. The V gene's germline CDR1 is SNHLY and CDR2 FYNNEI. This CDR3 is built from 15 residues. The CDR3 protein is CASSTGTSFEGTQYF. The CDR3 region has the DNA TGTGCCAGCAGTACCGGGACTAGTTTTGAGGGGACCCAGTACTTC. The whole variable domain, filled in from reference TRBV2 and TRBJ2-5, reads EPEVTQTPSHQVTQMGQEVILRCVPISNHLYFYWYRQILGQKVEFLVSFYNNEISEKSEIFDDQFSVERPDGSNFTLKIRSTKLEDSAMYFCASSTGTSFEGTQYFGPGTRLLVL.

The chain couples TRBV21-1 to TRBJ1-4; the table's D call, TRBD1, was not checked against the DNA. TRBV21-1 is a known pseudogene. This CDR3 spans 14 amino acids. The CDR3 region is CASSQQGIREKLFF. The CDR3 DNA is TGTGCCAGCAGCCAACAGGGTATCAGGGAAAAACTGTTTTTT.

The chain carries TRBV21-1 and TRBJ1-1; whether TRBD1, the table's D call, matches the DNA was not checked. TRBV21-1 is flagged as a pseudogene. The CDR3 is made up of 20 amino acids. The CDR3 DNA reads TGTGCCAGCAACACAAAAAAGGGACAGGGGGCAGTATTCGTTAACACTGAAGCTTTCTTT. Protein: CASNTKKGQGAVFVNTEAFF.

This chain links TRBV3-1 (or the pseudogene TRBV3-2) with TRBJ2-5; no clear D. The CDR3 extends over 13 amino acids. Germline CDR1 reads LGHDT; CDR2 reads YNNKEL (reference sequence). Trimming shortened V by 3 bases and J by 4 bases, and 9 bases separated the two germline ends. CDR3 coding DNA: TGTGCCAGCAGCCAGCTCCCAGGAGAGACCCAGTACTTC. This codes for CASSQLPGETQYF.

This clone was detected once. The rearrangement links TRBV30 to TRBJ1-2, with D uncertain. CDR3 length equals 14 residues. V was pared by 3 bases and J by 0 bases, with 11 bases between. The germline CDR1 and CDR2 sequences are GTSNPN and SVGIG (reference sequence). CDR3 sequence reads: CAWRQTTTNYGYTF. The CDR3 bases are TGTGCCTGGAGACAGACTACTACTAACTATGGCTACACCTTC.

The rearrangement uses TRBV5-1 and TRBJ1-5; D might be TRBD1 (6 bases). The CDR3 contains 15 residues. Germline V lookup: CDR1 SGHRS, CDR2 YFSETQ. With 1 base removed from V and 1 base from J, the gap between germline ends came to 9 bases. The CDR3: CASSLTGRSNQPQHF. CDR3 nucleotides: TGCGCCAGCAGCTTGACAGGGAGAAGCAATCAGCCCCAGCATTTT. Full variable domain (missing parts from reference TRBV5-1 and TRBJ1-5): KAGVTQTPRYLIKTRGQQVTLSCSPISGHRSVSWYQQTPGQGLQFLFEYFSETQRNKGNFPGRFSGRQFSNSRSEMNVSTLELGDSALYLCASSLTGRSNQPQHFGDGTRLSIL.

The chain recombines TRBV2 with TRBJ2-2; possible D gene TRBD2, 5 bases. Germline assignment: CDR1 SNHLY and CDR2 FYNNEI. V was clipped by 3 bases and J by 0 bases, with 8 bases between them. This CDR3 is 15 amino acids long. Here the CDR3 DNA reads TGTGCCAGCAGTGAGTGGGGAGCGAACACCGGGGAGCTGTTTTTT. It encodes CASSEWGANTGELFF.